A selection of T cell receptor beta chains follows, all from one sample in a study of cytomegalovirus exposure and HLA in healthy donors. Method: immunoSEQ multiplex PCR; TCRdb's copy keeps in-frame clones and lacks some. The sample has under 150,000 clones, approximately 78% seen once; the top ten hold roughly 6%. The specimen sequenced was PBMCs. These receptor sequences come from a woman aged 40 to 50 in good health and CMV-seropositive. Each CDR3 is given with its conserved first and last residue. The order of the fields is CDR3 length, clone size, V gene, J gene, CDR3 protein. Some rows have no size entry. The others give once, few or many, or a class for an expanded clone.

15	.	TRBV5-6	TRBJ2-7	CASSPGQGSSYEQYF
15	.	TRBV6-5	TRBJ2-7	CASSHEYYGFYEQYF
14	.	TRBV6-5	TRBJ2-2	CASSSLASGGELFF
13	.	TRBV5-1	TRBJ1-1	CASTQQGNTEAFF
15	.	TRBV5-6	TRBJ2-5	CASSLGGTAQETQYF
14	.	TRBV28	TRBJ2-7	CASSLGQGSYEQYF
16	.	TRBV6-5	TRBJ1-2	CASSYSTGLANYGYTF
13	.	TRBV6-5	TRBJ2-7	CASARDRSYEQYF
14	few	TRBV28	TRBJ1-2	CASSSGQGYYGYTF
14	few	TRBV27	TRBJ2-7	CASRIRGPDYEQYF
16	.	TRBV5-8	TRBJ2-1	CASSLRTRREGGEQFF
15	.	TRBV25-1	TRBJ2-5	CASSEYTEGSETQYF
15	.	TRBV6-1	TRBJ2-7	CASRPGTSGSYEQYF
15	.	TRBV7-9	TRBJ1-1	CASSPRPTGETEAFF
14	.	TRBV5-4	TRBJ2-4	CASSMGQLKNIQYF
12	.	TRBV11-3	TRBJ2-1	CASTKREDEQFF
16	once	TRBV9	TRBJ2-6	CASSAQGNSGANVLTF
15	.	TRBV18	TRBJ2-7	CASSPPGQGPYEQYF
15	.	TRBV19	TRBJ2-1	CASSIVGVSYNEQFF
16	.	TRBV15	TRBJ2-7	CATSRDKGGFAYEQYF
15	.	TRBV27	TRBJ2-7	CASSSLAGVFYEQYF
12	few	TRBV4-1	TRBJ2-2	CASSPLRGELFF
15	.	TRBV5-4	TRBJ2-1	CASSPLGGSYNEQFF
13	.	TRBV11-2	TRBJ1-2	CASSLGGNYGYTF
16	.	TRBV14	TRBJ2-4	CASSQVQGIAKNIQYF
13	.	TRBV29-1	TRBJ2-3	CSVDVRVADTQYF
18	few	TRBV10-3	TRBJ2-1	CAISDGTSGSTSYNEQFF